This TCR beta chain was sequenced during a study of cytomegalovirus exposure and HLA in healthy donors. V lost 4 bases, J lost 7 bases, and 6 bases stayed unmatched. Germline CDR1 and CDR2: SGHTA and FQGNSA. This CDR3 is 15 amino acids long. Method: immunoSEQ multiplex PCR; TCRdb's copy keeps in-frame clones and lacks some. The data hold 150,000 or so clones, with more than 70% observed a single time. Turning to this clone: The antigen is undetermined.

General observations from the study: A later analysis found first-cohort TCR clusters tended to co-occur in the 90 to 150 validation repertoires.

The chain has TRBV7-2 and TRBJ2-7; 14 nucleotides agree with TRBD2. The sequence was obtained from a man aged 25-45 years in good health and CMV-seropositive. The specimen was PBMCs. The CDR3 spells CASSSGTSGSREQYF. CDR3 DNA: TGTGCCAGCAGCTCAGGGACTAGCGGGAGTCGTGAGCAGTACTTC.